The next 15 T cell receptor beta chains were all read from a single sample in a study of shared clonotypes between healthy human individuals. Method: immunoSEQ multiplex PCR; TCRdb's copy keeps in-frame clones and lacks some. The top ten hold 0.37% of the sample, which has about 2.3 million clones, around 93% seen once. The sequenced material came from naive CD4+ T cells from PBMCs. This sample's subset: CD45RA+ positively selected. These receptors were taken from a man aged 18 to 29 in good health. Some clones in this sample may be carry-over from other donors' samples.

This chain joins TRBV19 and TRBJ2-5, with D maybe TRBD1 (6 bases). The CDR3 covers 15 residues. Germline V CDR1 and CDR2: LNHDA, SQIVND (reference sequence). Trimming pared 6 bases from V and 2 bases from J, leaving 16 bases between. The CDR3 DNA reads TGTGCCAGTAGAACCTCGTGGACAGCTCAAGAGACCCAGTACTTC. Translated, it gives CASRTSWTAQETQYF.

The rearrangement uses TRBV18 and TRBJ2-7; D is ambiguous. Per the germline V gene, CDR1 is KGHSH and CDR2 is LQKENI. Trimming pared 3 bases from V and 1 base from J, leaving 10 bases between. CDR3 size: 14 residues. The DNA for the CDR3 is TGTGCCAGCTCACCGTATCCGGATTCCTACGAGCAGTACTTC. Protein product: CASSPYPDSYEQYF. Full variable domain (rest looked up from reference TRBV18 and TRBJ2-7): NAGVMQNPRHLVRRRGQEARLRCSPMKGHSHVYWYRQLPEEGLKFMVYLQKENIIDESGMPKERFSAEFPKEGPSILRIQQVVRGDSAAYFCASSPYPDSYEQYFGPGTRLTVT.

Worth noting for this clone: Distinct nucleotide sequences in the sample also encode this CDR3. V usage is TRBV19 and J usage is TRBJ1-3; TRBD1 matches 7 bases. The CDR3 is 14 residues long. CDR1 LNHDA and CDR2 SQIVND come from the germline V gene (reference sequence). With 2 bases clipped from V and 2 bases from J, the junction kept 0 bases outside the gene matches. In nucleotides, the CDR3 is TGTGCCAGTAGTATACAGGGGGCTGGAAACACCATATATTTT. Translating gives CASSIQGAGNTIYF.

The V and J genes are TRBV11-1 and TRBJ2-7; 11 bases match TRBD1. The CDR3 extends over 14 amino acids. The J segment lost 4 bases and the V segment lost 4 bases, leaving 3 bases of the junction unmatched. Per the germline V gene, CDR1 is SGHAT and CDR2 is FQDESV (reference sequence). For the CDR3, the DNA is TGTGCCAGCAGCTGGACAGGGGGCGCGTACGAGCAGTACTTC. This translates into CASSWTGGAYEQYF.

This clone was detected only once. At the DNA level, this CDR3 is encoded by other sequences in the same sample as well. The chain links TRBV5-1 to TRBJ1-3, with TRBD1 as a possible D gene (5 bases). This CDR3 contains 14 residues. The germline CDR1 and CDR2 sequences are SGHRS and YFSETQ. V lost 4 bases to trimming and J lost 2 bases, with 10 bases between them. The CDR3 DNA follows: TGCGCCAGCAGCCCTCAGGGTACTGGAAACACCATATATTTT. This codes for CASSPQGTGNTIYF.

This chain uses TRBV7-9 with TRBJ2-1; D is possibly TRBD1 (6 bases). Between the trimmed V and J ends, which lost 5 bases and 2 bases, there was a span of 10 bases. Germline CDR1 reads SEHNR; CDR2 reads FQNEAQ (reference sequence). The CDR3 is 14 amino acids. The CDR3, as DNA: TGTGCCAGCAGCCCAGGGGAAACCTACAATGAGCAGTTCTTC. Its protein product is CASSPGETYNEQFF.

This sequence joins TRBV28 and TRBJ2-7; the D is unclear. Germline V gene data show CDR1 as MDHEN and CDR2 as SYDVKM. Trimming removed 8 bases from V and 4 bases from J, with 24 bases in between. The CDR3 spans 16 residues. CDR3 loop: CASCDKAACSLYEQYF. For the CDR3, the DNA is TGTGCCAGCTGTGACAAGGCGGCCTGCTCTTTATACGAGCAGTACTTC. Complete variable domain (other parts from reference TRBV28 and TRBJ2-7): DVKVTQSSRYLVKRTGEKVFLECVQDMDHENMFWYRQDPGLGLRLIYFSYDVKMKEKGDIPEGYSVSREKKERFSLILESASTNQTSMYLCASCDKAACSLYEQYFGPGTRLTVT.

The V and J genes are TRBV7-2 and TRBJ1-1; a possible D gene is TRBD1 (5 bases). The CDR3 consists of 16 residues. Germline loops: CDR1 SGHTA, CDR2 FQGNSA. V was clipped by 2 bases and J by 1 base, with 14 bases between them. DNA of the CDR3: TGTGCCAGCAGCTTATTTAGCGGACACCAGAACACTGAAGCTTTCTTT. This translates into CASSLFSGHQNTEAFF.

The chain carries TRBV11-3 and TRBJ2-5; tentative D call: TRBD1 (6 bases). Germline V gene data show CDR1 as SGHNT and CDR2 as YENEEA. V lost 3 bases to trimming and J lost 5 bases, with 10 bases between them. The CDR3 totals 13 residues. For the CDR3, the DNA is TGTGCCAGCAGCTTTAGGGGGACGGAGACCCAGTACTTC. It specifies CASSFRGTETQYF.

As regards this clone: The sample has other DNA sequences that encode this CDR3 too. This chain connects TRBV7-3 to TRBJ2-7; 7 bases agree with TRBD2. Germline loops: CDR1 SGHTA, CDR2 FQGTGA. This CDR3 is 13 amino acids long. With 5 bases clipped from V and 0 bases from J, the junction kept 1 base outside the gene matches. This CDR3 is CASSPGGSYEQYF. The CDR3 DNA reads as TGTGCCAGCAGCCCGGGGGGCTCCTACGAGCAGTACTTC. The entire variable domain, with the rest obtained from reference TRBV7-3 and TRBJ2-7, is as follows: GAGVSQTPSNKVTEKGKYVELRCDPISGHTALYWYRQSLGQGPEFLIYFQGTGAADDSGLPNDRFFAVRPEGSVSTLKIQRTERGDSAVYLCASSPGGSYEQYFGPGTRLTVT.

J is TRBJ2-1 and V is TRBV9; 13 positions match TRBD2. Germline loops: CDR1 SGDLS, CDR2 YYNGEE. Trimming at V came to 3 bases and at J to 4 bases, leaving 4 bases not matched to a gene. The length of the CDR3 is 16 residues. The CDR3: CASSARTSGSYNEQFF. The CDR3 DNA follows: TGTGCCAGCAGCGCCCGGACTAGCGGGAGTTACAATGAGCAGTTCTTC.

The chain has TRBV5-1 and TRBJ2-5; D is possibly TRBD1 or TRBD2 (5 bases each). CDR1 and CDR2 (germline): SGHRS, YFSETQ. Trimming pared 0 bases from V and 3 bases from J, leaving 12 bases between. The CDR3 runs 15 residues. The CDR3 reads CASSLGLLGEETQYF. CDR3 DNA sequence: TGCGCCAGCAGCTTGGGACTACTAGGGGAAGAGACCCAGTACTTC. Drawing the rest from reference TRBV5-1 and TRBJ2-5, the complete variable domain is KAGVTQTPRYLIKTRGQQVTLSCSPISGHRSVSWYQQTPGQGLQFLFEYFSETQRNKGNFPGRFSGRQFSNSRSEMNVSTLELGDSALYLCASSLGLLGEETQYFGPGTRLLVL.

The rearrangement uses TRBV5-4 and TRBJ2-2, with D unresolved. V was clipped by 2 bases and J by 7 bases, with 15 bases between them. The CDR3 is 15 amino acids. CDR1 SGHNT and CDR2 YYREEE come from the germline V gene (reference sequence). CDR3 DNA sequence: TGTGCCAGCAGCTTCGCTGGAGTGGGTGGCGGGGAGCTGTTTTTT. It translates to CASSFAGVGGGELFF.

The chain recombines TRBV28 with TRBJ2-3, with D possibly matching TRBD1 (5 bases). Trimming shortened V by 6 bases and J by 2 bases, and 15 bases separated the two germline ends. This CDR3 region has 15 residues. Germline CDR1 is MDHEN and CDR2 is SYDVKM. In DNA form, the CDR3 reads TGTGCCAGCAGCCCCGACAGCCCATTCACAGATACGCAGTATTTT. Translation: CASSPDSPFTDTQYF.

The CDR3 spells CASSLRTAFEGSGKDTQYF. CDR3 nucleotide sequence: TGTGCCAGCAGCTTAAGGACTGCCTTCGAGGGCAGCGGGAAGGATACGCAGTATTTT. The chain uses TRBV7-8 and TRBJ2-3; 7 bases fit TRBD2. Germline trimming cut 2 bases from V and 6 bases from J; bases unmatched to any gene: 20. Germline CDR1 SGHVS, CDR2 FQNEAQ. CDR3 length equals 19 residues.